This T cell receptor beta chain was retrieved from a study of CD8+ T cells in alopecia areata. This clone has just one count. Germline V gives CDR1 MGHRA, CDR2 YSYEKL. Trimming removed 0 bases at V and 10 bases at J, with 15 bases between. CDR3 size: 14 residues. In each case, RNA was isolated and then reverse transcribed into cDNA as the sequencing template. The method was immunoSEQ multiplex PCR; TCRdb's version includes in-frame clones alone and lacks a portion of them. The top ten hold 4% to 6% of the sample, which has around 210,000 clones, roughly 56% seen once. The clonotype originates from a human donor in good health. The sequenced sample was CD8+ T cells sorted from blood. The rearrangement links TRBV4-1 to TRBJ1-1; the D is unclear. The CDR3 spells CASSQEFGSGRAFF. CDR3 sequence (DNA): TGCGCCAGCAGCCAAGAATTCGGCTCGGGTCGAGCTTTCTTT.